A single sample gave rise to the 20 T cell receptor beta chains below, sequenced in a study of technical replicates of blood from four donors. Only in-frame clones appear in the TCRdb table, and some are missing; sequencing was by immunoSEQ multiplex PCR. Counted here are some 80,000 clones, about 96% occurring once; the ten biggest clones make up under 0.4%. Material: T cells isolated from PBMCs. Source of these receptors: a human donor in good health.

The genes are TRBV27 and TRBJ1-2; no clear D gene. This CDR3 has 15 residues. Germline V gene lookup returns CDR1 MNHEY and CDR2 SMNVEV (reference sequence). The V end lost 5 bases, the J end lost 5 bases, and 18 bases lay between the germline ends. This CDR3 is CASSPQAQKWYGYTF. CDR3 DNA: TGTGCCAGCAGTCCCCAGGCCCAAAAATGGTATGGCTACACCTTC.

A single count supports this clone. V is TRBV25-1 and J is TRBJ1-1, with 7 bases aligning to TRBD1. The germline V gene has CDR1 MGHDK and CDR2 SYGVNS. The CDR3 spans 12 residues. The trim removed 7 bases at V and 5 bases at J, leaving 4 bases unmatched. The CDR3 DNA reads as TGTGCCAGCATGACAGGGAAAACTGAAGCTTTCTTT. It is translated as CASMTGKTEAFF.

This rearrangement joins TRBV7-8 to TRBJ1-1; D call uncertain. CDR1 is SGHVS, CDR2 FQNEAQ, per germline. CDR3 length: 12 amino acids. Trimming took 5 bases from V and 1 from J, leaving 5 bases between them. The CDR3 DNA is TGTGCCAGCAGCAGCCCGAACACTGAAGCTTTCTTT. Translating it yields CASSSPNTEAFF.

The genes are TRBV11-3 and TRBJ2-1; 8 bases map to TRBD1. The ends lost 2 bases at V and 7 bases at J; junction bases unmatched: 4. The CDR3 is 14 residues long. Germline V gene sequence: CDR1 SGHNT, CDR2 YENEEA. The CDR3 DNA reads as TGTGCCAGCAGCTTACAGGGGGCCCTTAATGAGCAGTTCTTC. Translated, it gives CASSLQGALNEQFF.

This clone is a singleton in its sample. This chain uses TRBV9 with TRBJ2-3, with TRBD2 identical over 12 bases. Germline loops: CDR1 SGDLS, CDR2 YYNGEE. The CDR3 length is 16 residues. V was pared by 1 base and J by 3 bases, with 3 bases of the junction left unmatched. CDR3 in amino acids: CASSVRGTSGTDTQYF. The CDR3 DNA is TGTGCCAGCAGCGTACGGGGGACTAGCGGGACAGATACGCAGTATTTT.

V usage is TRBV6-5 and J usage is TRBJ2-5; possibly TRBD2 for D (5 bases). The CDR3 has 14 amino acids. Germline-derived CDR1 and CDR2 are MNHEY and SVGAGI. The ends were cut back, 6 bases at V and 5 bases at J, with 16 bases in the middle. The DNA of the CDR3 is TGTGCCAGCAGGGACTGGTCAGGTCTCGAGACCCAGTACTTC. Translated, it gives CASRDWSGLETQYF.

The V and J genes are TRBV12-5 and TRBJ1-4, with unresolved D. Germline lookup yields CDR1 LGHNT and CDR2 FRNRAP. V was pared by 3 bases and J by 5 bases, with 10 bases between. The CDR3 contains 14 residues. Written as DNA, the CDR3 is TGTGCTAGTGGTTTAGGAACAGAGAATGAAAAACTGTTTTTT. It codes for CASGLGTENEKLFF.

This chain uses TRBV5-1 with TRBJ2-7, with TRBD1 matching 9 bases. With V trimmed by 4 bases and J by 3 bases, 8 bases remained unmatched. The CDR3 runs 15 residues. The germline V gene has CDR1 SGHRS and CDR2 YFSETQ. This chain's CDR3 is CASSHTGTGFYEQYF. CDR3 sequence (DNA): TGCGCCAGCAGCCACACCGGGACAGGGTTCTACGAGCAGTACTTC. Using reference TRBV5-1 and TRBJ2-7 for the parts outside the CDR3, the full variable domain is KAGVTQTPRYLIKTRGQQVTLSCSPISGHRSVSWYQQTPGQGLQFLFEYFSETQRNKGNFPGRFSGRQFSNSRSEMNVSTLELGDSALYLCASSHTGTGFYEQYFGPGTRLTVT.

This chain links TRBV5-1 with TRBJ2-7; perhaps TRBD1 as D (5 bases). The germline CDR1 and CDR2 sequences are SGHRS and YFSETQ. CDR3 length: 14 amino acids. V gave up 3 bases and J gave up 4 bases, with 14 bases separating them. The CDR3 bases are TGCGCCAGCAGCTCCCCGAGACAGATATACGAGCAGTACTTC. This gives the protein CASSSPRQIYEQYF.

The chain has TRBV27 and TRBJ1-4; the match to TRBD1 covers 11 bases. Germline assignment: CDR1 MNHEY and CDR2 SMNVEV (reference sequence). The CDR3 is 14 amino acids. Trimming cost V 3 bases and J 7 bases; bases outside gene matches: 1. CDR3 residues: CASSFGTGGEKLFF. CDR3 sequence (DNA): TGTGCCAGCAGTTTTGGGACAGGGGGTGAAAAACTGTTTTTT.

The gene calls are TRBV7-9 and TRBJ1-2; a weak D match, TRBD1 (6 bases). Trimming shortened V by 5 bases and J by 4 bases, and 11 bases separated the two germline ends. Germline loops: CDR1 SEHNR, CDR2 FQNEAQ (reference sequence). The CDR3 extends over 13 amino acids. CDR3 residues: CASSVQGTYGYTF. As DNA, the CDR3 is TGTGCCAGCAGCGTTCAGGGGACCTATGGCTACACCTTC.

J is TRBJ2-7 and V is TRBV5-6; D may be TRBD2 (6 bases). Germline loops: CDR1 SGHDT, CDR2 YYEEEE. CDR3 size: 14 residues. V was shortened by 4 bases and J by 3 bases, with 14 bases between the two germline ends. In DNA, the CDR3 is TGTGCCAGCAGCCCTGGACTAACGAGCTACGAGCAGTACTTC. It encodes CASSPGLTSYEQYF.

V is TRBV4-2 and J is TRBJ2-7; perhaps TRBD2 as D (6 bases). With 1 base removed from V and 5 bases from J, the gap between germline ends came to 15 bases. The CDR3 covers 15 residues. The germline CDR1 and CDR2 sequences are LGHNA and YNFKEQ. The CDR3 spells CASSQGLLTGDEQYF. The CDR3 nucleotides are TGTGCCAGCAGCCAAGGACTTTTGACGGGAGACGAGCAGTACTTC.

The rearrangement joins TRBV9 to TRBJ1-3; 10 positions agree with TRBD1. V trimming: 6 bases; J trimming: 7 bases; junction bases outside the gene matches: 1. The germline V gene has CDR1 SGDLS and CDR2 YYNGEE. The CDR3 covers 12 residues. The CDR3 DNA is TGTGCCAGCACGGGACAGGGGAACACCATATATTTT. It encodes CASTGQGNTIYF.

The rearrangement links TRBV9 to TRBJ1-1, with 8 bases that match TRBD1. The CDR3 contains 13 residues. V was pared by 4 bases and J by 4 bases, with 3 bases of the junction left unmatched. Germline V CDR1 and CDR2: SGDLS, YYNGEE. In DNA, the CDR3 is TGTGCCAGCAGCAGCACAGGGGGCACTGAAGCTTTCTTT. The encoded protein is CASSSTGGTEAFF.

V gene TRBV18 combines with J gene TRBJ1-1, with TRBD1 matching 7 bases. Per the germline V gene, CDR1 is KGHSH and CDR2 is LQKENI. V was pared by 6 bases and J by 4 bases, with 11 bases of the junction left unmatched. This CDR3 contains 15 residues. CDR3 sequence reads: CASSPSRQGFTEAFF. Here the CDR3 DNA reads TGTGCCAGCTCCCCCAGCCGACAGGGTTTCACTGAAGCTTTCTTT.

This chain links TRBV28 with TRBJ1-5; 9 bases agree with TRBD1. Germline V gene data show CDR1 as MDHEN and CDR2 as SYDVKM. With 6 bases clipped from V and 7 bases from J, the junction kept 7 bases outside the gene matches. This CDR3 has 14 amino acids. CDR3 sequence reads: CASRLTGGGQPQHF. CDR3 in DNA: TGTGCCAGCAGGCTGACAGGGGGGGGACAGCCCCAGCATTTT. The full variable domain, with the rest looked up from reference TRBV28 and TRBJ1-5, is DVKVTQSSRYLVKRTGEKVFLECVQDMDHENMFWYRQDPGLGLRLIYFSYDVKMKEKGDIPEGYSVSREKKERFSLILESASTNQTSMYLCASRLTGGGQPQHFGDGTRLSIL.

The chain joins TRBV6-5 to TRBJ1-1, with TRBD1 identical over 8 bases. The CDR3 loop spans 13 amino acids. Germline-derived CDR1 and CDR2 are MNHEY and SVGAGI. V was clipped by 6 bases and J by 3 bases; unmatched bases: 3. The CDR3 DNA follows: TGTGCCAGCAGCCGGGGACAGGACACTGAAGCTTTCTTT. This gives the protein CASSRGQDTEAFF.

The rearrangement joins TRBV10-3 to TRBJ2-1; maybe TRBD1 (6 bases). The CDR3 sequence is 12 residues long. Germline V gene sequence: CDR1 ENHRY, CDR2 SYGVKD. V was clipped by 2 bases and J by 7 bases, with 6 bases between them. CDR3 loop: CAISERGNEQFF. CDR3 DNA sequence: TGTGCCATCAGTGAGAGGGGGAATGAGCAGTTCTTC.

Only a few counts were recorded for this clone. V and J are TRBV7-3 and TRBJ2-1; a possible D gene is TRBD2 (5 bases). The germline gives CDR1 SGHTA, CDR2 FQGTGA. Trimming took 2 bases from V and 10 from J, leaving 12 bases between them. The CDR3 contains 13 residues. In nucleotides, the CDR3 is TGTGCCAGCAGCTTATCCTTCTCGGGGGAGCAGTTCTTC. This encodes CASSLSFSGEQFF.